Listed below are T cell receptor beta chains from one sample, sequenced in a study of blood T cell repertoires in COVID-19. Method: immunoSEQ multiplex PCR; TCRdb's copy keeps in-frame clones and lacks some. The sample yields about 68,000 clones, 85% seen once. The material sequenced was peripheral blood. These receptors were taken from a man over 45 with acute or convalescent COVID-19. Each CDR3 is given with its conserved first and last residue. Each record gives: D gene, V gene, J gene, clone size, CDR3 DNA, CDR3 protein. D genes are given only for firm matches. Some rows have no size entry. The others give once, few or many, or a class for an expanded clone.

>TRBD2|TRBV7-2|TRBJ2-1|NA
TGTGCCAGCAGCTTTTTTGTAGCGGGGGGGCAGTTCTTC
CASSFFVAGGQFF
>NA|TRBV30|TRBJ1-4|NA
TGTGCCTGGAGGGGCCTTAATGAAAAACTGTTTTTT
CAWRGLNEKLFF
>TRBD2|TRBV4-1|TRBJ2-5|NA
TGCGCCAGCAGCCAAGAGAGGTATAGCGGGGGCCGGGAGACCCAGTACTTC
CASSQERYSGGRETQYF
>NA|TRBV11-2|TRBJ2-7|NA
TGTGCCAGCAGCTTAGTCAGCGGGTCCTACGAGCAGTACTTC
CASSLVSGSYEQYF
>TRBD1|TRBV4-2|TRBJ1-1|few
TGTGCCAGCAGCCAAGATTCCCCCCCCGGGGACAGGGGTGGCACTGAAGCTTTCTTT
CASSQDSPPGDRGGTEAFF
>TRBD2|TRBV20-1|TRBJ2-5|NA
TGCAGTGCTAGTGGTCTAGCGGGGGGGCAGGGAGAGACCCAGTACTTC
CSASGLAGGQGETQYF
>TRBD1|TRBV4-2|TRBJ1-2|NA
TGTGCCAGCAGCCACCGGACAGGGCTGGGATATGGCTACACCTTC
CASSHRTGLGYGYTF
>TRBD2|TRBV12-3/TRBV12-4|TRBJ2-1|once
TGTGCCAGCAGTTTGTCCAGCGGGGGGGCCCAGTTCTTC
CASSLSSGGAQFF
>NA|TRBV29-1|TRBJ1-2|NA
TGCAGCGTTGTCAGGGATCGGTATGGCTACACCTTC
CSVVRDRYGYTF
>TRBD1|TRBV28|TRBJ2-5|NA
TGTGCCAGCAGTCCCCGACAGGGGGCAGCAGGGGAGACCCAGTACTTC
CASSPRQGAAGETQYF
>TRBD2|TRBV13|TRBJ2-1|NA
TGTGCCAGCAGCTCATATCCGATAGCGGGGGGCTGGGGCAATGAGCAGTTCTTC
CASSSYPIAGGWGNEQFF
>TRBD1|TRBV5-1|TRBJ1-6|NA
TGCGCCAGCAGCAGGGAGCAGGGGGCAGGTAATTCACCCCTCCACTTT
CASSREQGAGNSPLHF
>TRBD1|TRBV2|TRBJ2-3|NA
TGTGCCAGCAACCTGGGGGACAGGGGCACAGATACGCAGTATTTT
CASNLGDRGTDTQYF
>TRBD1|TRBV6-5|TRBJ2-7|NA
TGTGCCAGCAGTCGGACGGGACAGGGGGAATACGAGCAGTACTTC
CASSRTGQGEYEQYF
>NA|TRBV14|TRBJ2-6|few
TGTGCCAGCAGCCAAGAGGTGCGGGCTGGGGCCAACGTCCTGACTTTC
CASSQEVRAGANVLTF
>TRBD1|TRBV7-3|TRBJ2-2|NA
TGTGCCAGCAGCCCACAGGGACAGACGAACACCGGGGAGCTGTTTTTT
CASSPQGQTNTGELFF
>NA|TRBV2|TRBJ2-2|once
TGTGCCAGCAGTGGGGGGACTCTCGGGGCCGGGGAGCTGTTTTTT
CASSGGTLGAGELFF
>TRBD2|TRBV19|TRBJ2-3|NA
TGTGCCAGTAGTAGCGGGACTAGCGGGAGCACAGATACGCAGTATTTT
CASSSGTSGSTDTQYF
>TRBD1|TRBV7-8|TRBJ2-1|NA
TGTGCCAGCAGCCCACGCCCGGTTGGACAGGGGAGTGAGCAGTTCTTC
CASSPRPVGQGSEQFF
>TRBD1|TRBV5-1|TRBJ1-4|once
TGCGCCAGCAGCGCCGCGACAGGGACACTTGAAAAACTGTTTTTT
CASSAATGTLEKLFF
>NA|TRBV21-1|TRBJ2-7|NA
TGTGCCAGCAGCAAAGCCTCAGACAGCCCCTCCTACGAGCAGTACTTC
CASSKASDSPSYEQYF
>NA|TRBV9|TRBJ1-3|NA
TGTGCCAGCAGCGTAACTACCCCCAAGGGCGAGGGACAAGGAAACACCATATATTTT
CASSVTTPKGEGQGNTIYF
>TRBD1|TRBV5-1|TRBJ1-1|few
TGCGCCAGCAGCTGGGGACAGGATTACACTGAAGCTTTCTTT
CASSWGQDYTEAFF
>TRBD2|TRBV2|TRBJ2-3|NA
TGTGCCAGCAGTGAATGGCTAGCGGGGGGACAACATACGCAGTATTTT
CASSEWLAGGQHTQYF